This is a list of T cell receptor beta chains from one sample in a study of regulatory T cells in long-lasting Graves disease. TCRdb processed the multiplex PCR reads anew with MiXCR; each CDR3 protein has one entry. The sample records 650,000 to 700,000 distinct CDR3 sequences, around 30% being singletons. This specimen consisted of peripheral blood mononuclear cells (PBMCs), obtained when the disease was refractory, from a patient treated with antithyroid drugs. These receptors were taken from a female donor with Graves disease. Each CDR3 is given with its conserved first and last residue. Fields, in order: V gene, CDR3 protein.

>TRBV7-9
CASSLVSPRNTEAFF
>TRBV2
CASRAVLARNEQFF
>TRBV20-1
CSARSQVQETQYF
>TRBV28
CASSQEYGGNTEAFF
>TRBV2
CASMEYSNRPQHF
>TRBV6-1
CASSPVRGLRETQYF
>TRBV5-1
CASSLGTDNTEAFF
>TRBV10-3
CAISAGVDNEQFF
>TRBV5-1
CASSTWDQDYGYTF
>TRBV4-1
CASSQPGNQPQHF
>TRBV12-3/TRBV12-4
CASSDPQEGVNQPQHF
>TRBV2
CASRGTGGPEAFF
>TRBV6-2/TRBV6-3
CASSSSTGVRSGYTF
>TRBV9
CASSARRGQETQYF
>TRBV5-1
CASSLALGRETQYF
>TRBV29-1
CSVTSGRVRETQYF
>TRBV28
CASSPNRGSTEAFF
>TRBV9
CASSVTAGATGELFF
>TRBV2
CASSEFFRDSVNQPQHF
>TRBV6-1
CAIRDGGGTSGGEQFF
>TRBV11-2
CASSLGGRLWETRYF
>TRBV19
CASSMMGKFITEAFF
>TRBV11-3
CASSDPGGETQYF
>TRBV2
CASSPWGYSGNTIYF
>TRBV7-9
CASSLDVSISGATQYF
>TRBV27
CASSYKGTVYYEQYF
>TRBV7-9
CASKLRIRRTGPDLSQYF
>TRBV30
CAWSDRAVQPQHF
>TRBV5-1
CASSFDRGRSGFFSYEQYF
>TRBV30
CAWAFGRVTAGELFF
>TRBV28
CASSFLSGRAVGEQYF
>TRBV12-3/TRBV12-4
CASSTGRPGLAGVRREETQYF
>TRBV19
CASSIGPIKNTGELFF
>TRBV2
CASRGRQGGYGYTF
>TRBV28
CASRPPGQGVYEQYF
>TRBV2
CASSFRTGGNTEAFF
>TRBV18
CASSRTGLDYGYTF
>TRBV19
CASSIDSDGNYGYTF
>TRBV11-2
CASSLGQHAFF
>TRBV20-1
CSVRQKPGTGINYGYTF
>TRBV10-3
CAISEPGQGVPTNEKLFF
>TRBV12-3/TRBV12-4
CASSTHRAHPGYTF
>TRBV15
CATSRESGAYEQYF
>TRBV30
CAWSLQGIQPQHF
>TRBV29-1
CSVVPSSGQETQYF
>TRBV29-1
CSVLPGQSYEQYF
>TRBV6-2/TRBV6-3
CASSRGTGGAGYGYTF
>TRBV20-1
CSARSLRGTSNTEAFF
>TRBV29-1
CSVLSGRTSGSYEQYF
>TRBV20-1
CSAARDRGTGELFF
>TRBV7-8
CASSLARSGLQSNYGYTF
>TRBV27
CASRVDRATEAFF
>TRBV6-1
CASSLVGLAGETQYF
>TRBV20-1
CSARRQRRNTEAFF
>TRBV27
CASIRGSGTPYNEQFF
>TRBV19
CASSSPGAGLDSPLHF
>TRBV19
CASSWRMNTEAFF
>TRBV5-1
CASSLATSGGPAKNIQYF
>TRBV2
CASSARGTGYEQYF
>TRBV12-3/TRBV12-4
CASTQGGEQFF